A single sample gave rise to the 28 T cell receptor beta chains below, sequenced in a study of blood T cell repertoires in COVID-19. Clones were sequenced by immunoSEQ multiplex PCR, and TCRdb holds only the in-frame ones, with some missing. The repertoire holds about 130,000 clones, with around 88% as singletons. The sequencing sample was made of peripheral blood. Receptors originate from a man aged 45 to 65 with acute or convalescent COVID-19.

The chain employs TRBV5-6 and TRBJ2-7, with 7 nucleotides matching TRBD2. CDR1 is SGHDT, CDR2 YYEEEE, per germline. V lost 0 bases and J lost 3; bases outside the gene matches: 9. CDR3 length: 16 residues. Here the CDR3 reads CASSLAGASGIYEQYF. CDR3 in DNA: TGTGCCAGCAGCTTGGCTGGCGCTAGCGGAATCTACGAGCAGTACTTC. Full variable domain (outside the CDR3, taken from reference TRBV5-6 and TRBJ2-7): DAGVTQSPTHLIKTRGQQVTLRCSPKSGHDTVSWYQQALGQGPQFIFQYYEEEERQRGNFPDRFSGHQFPNYSSELNVNALLLGDSALYLCASSLAGASGIYEQYFGPGTRLTVT.

This clone was detected only a few times. The V call is TRBV5-8, the J call TRBJ1-1, with D perhaps TRBD1 (5 bases). The CDR3 is made up of 11 amino acids. Trimming pared 5 bases from V and 7 bases from J, leaving 9 bases between. Per germline, CDR1 SGHTS and CDR2 YDEGEE. The chain's CDR3 is CASRGRSEAFF. The CDR3 coding sequence is TGTGCCAGCAGGGGGCGGAGTGAAGCTTTCTTT. Full variable domain (remainder filled in from reference TRBV5-8 and TRBJ1-1): EAGVTQSPTHLIKTRGQQATLRCSPISGHTSVYWYQQALGLGLQFLLWYDEGEERNRGNFPPRFSGRQFPNYSSELNVNALELEDSALYLCASRGRSEAFFGQGTRLTVV.

V and J are TRBV19 and TRBJ1-2, with TRBD1 matching 12 bases. V lost 5 bases, J lost 5 bases, and 9 bases stayed unmatched. Germline V lookup: CDR1 LNHDA, CDR2 SQIVND (reference sequence). The CDR3 extends over 16 amino acids. DNA of the CDR3: TGTGCCAGTAGTCTCCGGGACAGGGGGCCTAGATATGGCTACACCTTC. This codes for CASSLRDRGPRYGYTF.

This chain joins TRBV2 and TRBJ1-5; perhaps TRBD1 as D (6 bases). This CDR3 has 12 residues. V lost 9 bases, J lost 11 bases, and 17 bases lay in between. The germline gives CDR1 SNHLY, CDR2 FYNNEI. The CDR3 DNA reads TGTGCCAGTGCCGAGGGGGAGAGGGCCCAGCATTTT. Its protein product is CASAEGERAQHF.

The rearrangement uses TRBV3-1 (or the pseudogene TRBV3-2) and TRBJ1-1; no clear D gene. Germline V gene sequence: CDR1 LGHDT, CDR2 YNNKEL (reference sequence). This CDR3 has 11 residues. V was shortened by 3 bases and J by 9 bases, with 8 bases between the two germline ends. DNA for the CDR3: TGTGCCAGCAGCCATGGGCAGAAAGCTTTCTTT. It encodes CASSHGQKAFF.

The chain combines TRBV28 with TRBJ1-1, with D maybe TRBD1 (6 bases). V shed 5 bases and J shed 6 bases, with 10 bases lying between them. This CDR3 is 12 amino acids long. In germline, CDR1 is MDHEN, CDR2 SYDVKM. CDR3 sequence: CASSLYRAEAFF. The CDR3 DNA sequence: TGTGCCAGCAGTCTATACAGGGCTGAAGCTTTCTTT. The complete variable domain, with remaining parts taken from reference TRBV28 and TRBJ1-1, reads DVKVTQSSRYLVKRTGEKVFLECVQDMDHENMFWYRQDPGLGLRLIYFSYDVKMKEKGDIPEGYSVSREKKERFSLILESASTNQTSMYLCASSLYRAEAFFGQGTRLTVV.

The chain joins TRBV7-2 to TRBJ1-1; 8 bases line up with TRBD1. Germline CDR1 and CDR2: SGHTA and FQGNSA. The CDR3 totals 16 residues. V dropped 8 bases and J dropped 4; count of bases not matched to a gene: 15. The CDR3 DNA reads as TGTGCCAGCCGCTCTCAACCAGGGGGCGGGAGCACTGAAGCTTTCTTT. Protein sequence: CASRSQPGGGSTEAFF.

The genes are TRBV6-2 or TRBV6-3 and TRBJ2-1, with 9 bases that match TRBD2. Germline V gives CDR1 MNHEY, CDR2 SVGEGT. The trim removed 6 bases at V and 0 bases at J, leaving 12 bases unmatched. This CDR3 is 18 amino acids long. CDR3 sequence: CASSHSLLRGGSYNEQFF. The DNA for the CDR3 is TGTGCCAGCAGCCACTCCCTTTTGCGGGGGGGCTCCTACAATGAGCAGTTCTTC.

The rearrangement uses TRBV5-5 and TRBJ1-1; D gene ambiguous. Germline CDR1 is SGHKS and CDR2 is YYEKEE (reference sequence). Trimming removed 1 base at V and 5 bases at J, with 9 bases between. This CDR3 region has 13 residues. This CDR3 reads CASSLPPRTEAFF. The CDR3 coding sequence is TGTGCCAGCAGCTTGCCCCCGCGGACTGAAGCTTTCTTT.

The chain is built from TRBV5-6 and TRBJ1-4; no definite D call. This CDR3 region has 16 residues. Germline V gene lookup returns CDR1 SGHDT and CDR2 YYEEEE. Trimming pared 1 base from V and 0 bases from J, leaving 10 bases between. The CDR3 DNA reads TGTGCCAGCAGCTTGCTAGTCCAGACAACTAATGAAAAACTGTTTTTT. It encodes CASSLLVQTTNEKLFF.

This chain links TRBV2 with TRBJ1-3; unclear D gene. Germline CDR1 is SNHLY and CDR2 is FYNNEI. V was shortened by 7 bases and J by 0 bases, with 4 bases between the two germline ends. This CDR3 has 12 amino acids. The CDR3 sequence: CASTFSGNTIYF. In DNA, the CDR3 is TGTGCCAGCACCTTCTCTGGAAACACCATATATTTT.

The genes are TRBV5-1 and TRBJ2-7; D is undetermined. The CDR3 extends over 14 amino acids. V shed 4 bases and J shed 2 bases, with 13 bases lying between them. Germline CDR1 is SGHRS and CDR2 is YFSETQ. DNA for the CDR3: TGCGCCAGCAGCCCGGCAGGTTTCCCCTACGAGCAGTACTTC. Translated: CASSPAGFPYEQYF.

The V and J genes are TRBV5-1 and TRBJ1-2; 7 bases match TRBD1. J gave up 7 bases and V 4 bases, and 10 bases lay outside the gene matches. The CDR3 consists of 14 residues. Looked up from germline, CDR1 is SGHRS and CDR2 is YFSETQ. DNA for the CDR3: TGCGCCAGCAGCGGGGGACTCTCAGGGGGTGGCTACACCTTC. It yields the protein CASSGGLSGGGYTF.

The V and J genes are TRBV5-1 and TRBJ1-1; possibly TRBD1 for D (5 bases). Germline loops: CDR1 SGHRS, CDR2 YFSETQ. There are 14 residues in the CDR3. Trimming left V 7 bases short and J 1 base short, with 14 bases between. For the CDR3, the DNA is TGCGCCAGCCGTCTCGGCGGGGGGAACACTGAAGCTTTCTTT. This gives the protein CASRLGGGNTEAFF.

The gene calls are TRBV5-1 and TRBJ1-2, with 8 nucleotides matching TRBD1. V was pared by 3 bases and J by 8 bases, with 6 bases of the junction left unmatched. Germline V gene data show CDR1 as SGHRS and CDR2 as YFSETQ. The length of the CDR3 is 13 residues. The CDR3 DNA follows: TGCGCCAGCAGCTCGTGGACAGGGTCAGGCTACACCTTC. As protein: CASSSWTGSGYTF.

J is TRBJ2-1 and V is TRBV5-1, with TRBD2 identical over 8 bases. Germline CDR1 and CDR2: SGHRS and YFSETQ. The CDR3 totals 12 residues. The J segment lost 16 bases and the V segment lost 1 base, leaving 7 bases of the junction unmatched. CDR3 sequence: CASSLIRGGTFF. The CDR3 DNA follows: TGCGCCAGCAGCTTGATCCGGGGGGGTACTTTCTTC.

The chain joins TRBV12-5 to TRBJ1-1; D perhaps matches TRBD1 (5 bases). The CDR3 has 16 amino acids. Germline values: CDR1 LGHNT, CDR2 FRNRAP. V was clipped by 0 bases and J by 4 bases, with 15 bases between them. CDR3 in DNA: TGTGCTAGTGGTTTGGTAATTGCCAGGGAGGGCACTGAAGCTTTCTTT. The encoded protein is CASGLVIAREGTEAFF.

The J gene is TRBJ2-1, the V gene TRBV12-3 or TRBV12-4; no clear D gene. Trimming left V 6 bases short and J 9 bases short, with 9 bases between. The CDR3 extends over 11 amino acids. The CDR3 loop reads CASSPVGEQFF. The CDR3 DNA reads as TGTGCCAGCAGCCCTGTCGGTGAGCAGTTCTTC.

This chain joins TRBV11-2 and TRBJ2-7, with a tentative D call TRBD2 (6 bases). The V gene's germline CDR1 is SGHAT and CDR2 FQNNGV. V was shortened by 5 bases and J by 7 bases, with 27 bases between the two germline ends. This CDR3 contains 17 residues. The CDR3 nucleotides read TGTGCCAGCAGCACCCACTGGGGTAACGGGCAGGCGGGAGAGCAGTACTTC. As protein: CASSTHWGNGQAGEQYF.

The rearrangement links TRBV18 to TRBJ1-1; D is possibly TRBD1 (6 bases). The CDR3 spans 16 residues. V dropped 2 bases and J dropped 4 bases, with 17 bases sitting between them. In germline, CDR1 is KGHSH, CDR2 LQKENI. The chain's CDR3 is CASSPIRITGPTEAFF. The CDR3 DNA sequence: TGTGCCAGCTCACCAATAAGGATCACAGGGCCCACTGAAGCTTTCTTT.

The rearrangement uses TRBV7-9 and TRBJ1-2; TRBD1 matches at 8 bases. Germline V gene sequence: CDR1 SEHNR, CDR2 FQNEAQ (reference sequence). V dropped 6 bases and J dropped 0; count of bases not matched to a gene: 6. CDR3 length equals 15 residues. The DNA for the CDR3 is TGTGCCAGCAGTTACGCGACAGGGGCTAACTATGGCTACACCTTC. Protein sequence: CASSYATGANYGYTF.

The chain employs TRBV19 and TRBJ1-1, with TRBD1 as a possible D gene (6 bases). CDR1 is LNHDA, CDR2 SQIVND, per germline (reference sequence). The CDR3 sequence is 14 residues long. Between the trimmed V and J ends, which lost 5 bases and 7 bases, there was a span of 17 bases. CDR3: CASSSTGGTSEAFF. In nucleotides, the CDR3 is TGTGCCAGTAGTTCGACAGGAGGAACAAGTGAAGCTTTCTTT.

This chain uses TRBV5-6 with TRBJ1-1, with D possibly being TRBD1 (5 bases). The V end lost 7 bases, the J end lost 1 base, and 14 bases lay between the germline ends. The germline V gene has CDR1 SGHDT and CDR2 YYEEEE. The CDR3 covers 14 residues. CDR3 nucleotides: TGTGCCAGCTGGCCAGGGAGGCCGAACACTGAAGCTTTCTTT. Protein: CASWPGRPNTEAFF. Together with reference TRBV5-6 and TRBJ1-1, the CDR3 gives the full variable domain: DAGVTQSPTHLIKTRGQQVTLRCSPKSGHDTVSWYQQALGQGPQFIFQYYEEEERQRGNFPDRFSGHQFPNYSSELNVNALLLGDSALYLCASWPGRPNTEAFFGQGTRLTVV.

This clone occurred a few times. The chain recombines TRBV7-6 with TRBJ2-6; D remains unclear. This CDR3 has 17 amino acids. Germline V gene lookup returns CDR1 SGHVS and CDR2 FNYEAQ. The germline V and J ends were trimmed by 1 base and 0 bases, with 10 bases remaining between them. The CDR3 sequence: CASSLETPNSGANVLTF. CDR3 bases: TGTGCCAGCAGCTTAGAGACACCTAACTCTGGGGCCAACGTCCTGACTTTC.

The V and J genes are TRBV27 and TRBJ1-5; 7 bases fit TRBD1. The V gene's germline CDR1 is MNHEY and CDR2 SMNVEV (reference sequence). The CDR3 has 15 amino acids. After removal of 4 bases from V and 0 bases from J, the junction contained 3 bases not matched to a gene. CDR3 sequence reads: CASSYRGYSNQPQHF. CDR3 nucleotide sequence: TGTGCCAGCAGTTACAGGGGATATAGCAATCAGCCCCAGCATTTT.

This chain joins TRBV2 and TRBJ1-5; maybe TRBD1 (6 bases). There are 14 residues in the CDR3. Trimming stripped 2 bases from V and 6 bases from J, with 11 bases between. Germline CDR1 SNHLY, CDR2 FYNNEI. This chain's CDR3 is CASSEQGTTQPQHF. The CDR3 coding sequence is TGTGCCAGCAGTGAACAGGGGACGACTCAGCCCCAGCATTTT.

The chain links TRBV11-2 to TRBJ1-1; D is unclear. V was clipped by 1 base and J by 0 bases, with 12 bases between them. The CDR3 has 16 amino acids. In germline, CDR1 is SGHAT, CDR2 FQNNGV. DNA of the CDR3: TGTGCCAGCAGCTTAGGAGGGAGCCAGATGAACACTGAAGCTTTCTTT. Encoded protein: CASSLGGSQMNTEAFF.

V usage is TRBV5-8 and J usage is TRBJ2-1; 7 bases are a match to TRBD2. Trimming cost V 3 bases and J 6 bases; bases outside gene matches: 12. The germline V gene encodes CDR1 SGHTS and CDR2 YDEGEE. The CDR3 sequence is 16 residues long. The CDR3: CASSWYPAGVGNEQFF. The CDR3 bases are TGTGCCAGCAGCTGGTATCCGGCGGGGGTTGGCAATGAGCAGTTCTTC.